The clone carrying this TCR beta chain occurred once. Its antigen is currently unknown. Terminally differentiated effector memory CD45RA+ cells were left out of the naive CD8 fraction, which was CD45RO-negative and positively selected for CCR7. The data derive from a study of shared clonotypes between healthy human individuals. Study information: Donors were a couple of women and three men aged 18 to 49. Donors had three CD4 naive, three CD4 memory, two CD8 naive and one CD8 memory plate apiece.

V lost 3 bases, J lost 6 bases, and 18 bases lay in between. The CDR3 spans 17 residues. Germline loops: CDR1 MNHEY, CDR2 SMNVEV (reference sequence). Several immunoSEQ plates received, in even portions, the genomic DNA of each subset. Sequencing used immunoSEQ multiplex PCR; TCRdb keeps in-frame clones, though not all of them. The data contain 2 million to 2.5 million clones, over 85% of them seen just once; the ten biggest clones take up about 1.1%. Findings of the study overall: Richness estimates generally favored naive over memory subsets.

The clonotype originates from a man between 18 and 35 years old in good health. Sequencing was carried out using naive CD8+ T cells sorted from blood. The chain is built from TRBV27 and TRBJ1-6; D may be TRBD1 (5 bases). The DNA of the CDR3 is TGTGCCAGCAGTTTGACGGGACGGAAACCTCTTAATTCACCCCTCCACTTT. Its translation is CASSLTGRKPLNSPLHF.